The TCR beta chain under discussion was sequenced for a study of cytomegalovirus exposure and HLA in healthy donors (dated by TCRdb to the late 2010s). Study-level background: In an earlier analysis of under 600 of the donors, around 300 Gb of sequence data and roughly 100 million unique TCR beta sequences from 150 million to 200 million T cells were reported. Besides the first cohort of around 700 subjects, a separate validation cohort made up of around 120 different subjects was used. Class I and class II HLA loci were covered by the typing at four-digit resolution. About 280 gigabases of sequencing data and tens of millions of unique TCR sequences made up an early release that covered under 750 HLA-typed donors. Donor age, sex, ethnicity and CMV serostatus were compiled together with the repertoire data. In an earlier analysis of 587 of the donors, high-throughput TCR beta sequencing was used to judge whether each TCR beta V gene segment behaved as functional or pseudogenic. To predict cytomegalovirus infection status, the study brought together high-throughput TCR immunosequencing, statistical association of individual TCRs with disease status, and machine learning. A later analysis re-analyzed previously published TCR beta repertoires from roughly 600 donors and added high-resolution HLA genotyping to study TCR occurrence patterns. The study profiled the T cell repertoires of more than 500 subjects by immunosequencing and related them to cytomegalovirus serostatus. The study aimed to test whether cataloging public T cell receptors could reveal signatures of past pathogen exposure. All discovery cohort repertoires had been generated using a single sequencing platform. A handful of DR-DQ haplotypes were handled as single units for association and clustering because linkage in the cohort was strong. Rather than using new phenotypic data, the later analysis identified candidate immune exposures from TCR beta sequences and from how often those sequences occurred across donors. Among some 410 genotyped donors of the cohort, an average of about 240,000 unique TCR beta nucleotide sequences were sequenced per donor, roughly a sixth of them non-productive. Among the 398 genotyped donors, approximately 76% belonged to the genetic ancestry cluster associated with self-reported Caucasian donors. The number of typed donors differed by locus: 629-630 for A, B, C, DRB1 and DQB1; 500 to 550 for DQA1; approximately 600 for DPA1; and 450 to 480 for DPB1. A later genetic analysis used genome-wide SNP genotypes for about three fifths of the 666 donors, treating that subset as a discovery cohort. General conclusions and limits of the study: A later analysis found that most CMV-associated TCR beta chains appeared HLA-restricted, with HLA associations seemingly driven largely by CMV exposure. Because some donors lacked HLA typing at each locus, the association tests relied only on the typed subset. The presence/absence analyses assumed that sequencing depth was roughly uniform across donors, and that assumption may not be true. A few of the identified cytomegalovirus-associated TCR beta chains were confirmed in vitro to be specific for cytomegalovirus antigens. A later analysis associated about 16,000 TCR beta sequences with specific HLA alleles at a false discovery rate of 0.05. A total of 150 to 200 TCR beta chains were listed by the study as associated with cytomegalovirus. A further reported finding was that TCR beta sequences accurately predicted the HLA-A and HLA-B alleles for most subjects in the first cohort. Linkage disequilibrium might explain the correlated functional status among segregating V segments, but an unknown experimental factor could not be excluded. The sequencing pipeline was judged likely to have produced a cluster of highly shared sequence variants as a technical artifact. According to a later genetic analysis, donors in an Asian-associated ancestry cluster had fewer N-insertions in productive TCRs than the roughly 700-donor mean. Because counts were too low, some 16 rarely observed V segments, including chromosome 9 orphons, were excluded from the earlier analysis of several hundred of the donors. In a later analysis, TCR association rates were found to vary across HLA loci, with the most associated TCRs seen for DRB1 alleles and the fewest for HLA-C alleles. In a later analysis, several top co-occurrence clusters were reported to appear linked to parvovirus B19, influenza, CMV and Epstein-Barr virus. In both the original and validation cohorts, the classifier was reported to diagnose cytomegalovirus status with high specificity and sensitivity. Most TCR sequences were seen in very few donors, while some public TCRs were found in many individuals. The only immune exposure information available for the cohort was CMV serostatus. Because the 87-base-pair reads could not distinguish some IMGT-functional V segments, including TRBV6-2 and TRBV6-3, those segments were excluded. In an earlier analysis of over 550 of the donors, most TCR beta V segments were observed in productive rearrangements about 90% or about 30% of the time, broadly matching IMGT annotations. In this cohort, only TCR beta chains were sequenced, and detectable features were limited by the absence of alpha or paired-chain data. An association between a missense DCLRE1C variant and V-gene and J-gene trimming of TCR beta chains was found in a later genetic analysis and replicated in an independent cohort. The authors suggested that the approach could potentially be extended to other disease states and immunological phenotypes. A later analysis found that HLA-associated TCR beta chains were more clonally expanded and had lower generation probabilities than equally common non-associated chains. Assigning TCR associations to individual alleles was difficult when HLA alleles, especially DR and DQ, strongly co-occurred.

From the cysteine through the phenylalanine, the CDR3 covers 15 amino acids. Just CDR3 DNA is preserved here, 45 bases in frame from base 1. Ends trimmed: V by 0 bases, J by 3 bases; bases unmatched to a gene: 4. CDR1 and CDR2 were assigned from the germline V gene (reference sequence) as SEHNR and FQNEAQ. For this clone: Its recognized antigen is unknown. Per-nucleotide qualities are absent, and no much larger clonotype sits a single base away.

The cohort consisted of 650 to 700 healthy bone marrow donors. At the time of sampling, every cohort member was nominally healthy, though immune exposures that went unrecorded were likely present. The donor tested CMV seropositive, placing the donor among the 250 to 350 seropositive members of the cohort. Each donor provided a peripheral blood sample, and peripheral blood mononuclear cells were used for TCR beta sequencing. Genomic DNA was extracted from the blood cell samples with the Qiagen DNeasy Blood Extraction Kit. The library was obtained by the immunoSEQ multiplex PCR assay. For the multiplex PCR, a mixture combining 60 forward primers for TCR Vbeta segments and 13 reverse primers for TCR Jbeta segments was used. The CDR3 region of rearranged TCR beta genes was amplified from genomic DNA by a multiplex PCR assay. The amplified TCR beta libraries were sequenced on the Illumina HiSeq System as 87-base-pair reads. The original pipeline was this. A later analysis tallied tens of millions of unique TCR beta chains across the 666 repertoires, and approximately 11 million of those chains were shared by two or more donors. Raw reads were error-corrected and collapsed into unique sequences by a nearest-neighbor algorithm in which closely related sequences were merged to remove PCR and sequencing errors. CDR3 sequences were aligned to IMGT reference sequences to assign V, D and J gene segments. Each retained sequence needed at least a six-nucleotide match to both a V gene segment and a J gene segment. A rearrangement counted as productive if the CDR3 had no stop codons and remained in frame with V and J, and every other rearrangement counted as non-productive. Following IMGT convention, CDR3 was defined as the stretch from the second conserved V-encoded cysteine up to the conserved J-encoded phenylalanine. In an earlier analysis of approximately 500 of the donors, sequences lacking an unambiguous match to a single V gene segment were excluded. In an earlier analysis of approximately 610 of the donors, V segments were called functional above 56.7% productive rearrangements and were called segregating when the between-donor standard deviation exceeded 5%. A statistical classification framework was built to diagnose cytomegalovirus status from the catalog of TCR beta chain sequences. In a later analysis, V and J genes were assigned by comparing TCR nucleotide sequences against IMGT/GENE-DB human TR gene sequences. A later analysis assigned CDR3 sequences and most-parsimonious VDJ recombination scenarios with the TCRdist pipeline. In a later analysis, each TCR beta chain was defined by its CDR3 amino acid sequence together with its V-gene family, and reads without a unique V-gene family were excluded. A later analysis removed roughly 590 highly shared, low-generation-probability nucleotide sequences to deal with suspected cross-contamination and a sequencing artifact. A later analysis calculated a clonal expansion index for each public chain from normalized within-repertoire ranks of inferred template counts. In a later analysis, generation probabilities were computed with a VDJ recombination model fitted to out-of-frame rearrangements, and the resulting probabilities were checked against IGoR. In a later analysis, hypergeometric tests were used to score TCR-TCR, TCR-HLA and TCR-CMV co-occurrence, with a repertoire-size bias correction applied to TCR pairs. A later analysis estimated false discovery rates by permuting HLA or CMV assignments 20 times. In a later analysis, co-occurring TCRs were grouped using DBSCAN, and TCRdist sequence similarity was added for clustering within HLA-allele-positive subsets. Repertoires with fewer than 30,000 or more than 120,000 public chains, plus five repertoires with anomalous nucleotide sharing, were excluded from co-occurrence clustering. The source is immuneACCESS, and TCRdb retained only in-frame sequences with V and J called. Part of the clones is not carried over; for the studies checked, unresolved V genes explain less than half of this, and the remainder is unexplained. V and J calls and clone size come straight from that table; D and trimming were deduced from the DNA. This sample comprises 100,000 or so clones, about 13% of them detected only once. More than 15% of the sample is taken by the ten largest.

This TCR derives from a man aged 35 to 55 in good health and CMV-seropositive. Specimen: PBMCs. Recombination connected TRBV7-9 to TRBJ2-7, and TRBD2 matches 8 of the central bases. The CDR3 reads CASSLASGSLYEQYF. The DNA reads as follows: TGTGCCAGCAGCTTAGCGAGCGGGAGTCTCTACGAGCAGTACTTC.